The 25 T cell receptor beta chains reported below all come from one sample, sequenced in a study of human T cells and chemical hapten exposure. TCRdb re-analysed the RACE reads in MiXCR, keeping a single row per CDR3 protein. The data contain around 380,000 distinct CDR3 sequences, about 5% of them singletons. Time point here: pre-sensitization, week 0. Treatment noted: therapeutic diphenylcyclopropenone sensitization with weekly scalp DPC. The specimen was whole blood, collected in connection with sensitization to the hapten diphenylcyclopropenone (DPC). These receptors were taken from a woman under 30 with alopecia areata. Some clones in this sample may be carry-over from other donors' samples.

This chain links TRBV6-2 or TRBV6-3 with TRBJ2-6; 7 positions match TRBD1. CDR3 size: 15 residues. Trimming cost V 6 bases and J 2 bases; bases outside gene matches: 4. Germline values: CDR1 MNHEY, CDR2 SVGEGT. CDR3 bases: TGTGCCAGCAGCCGAGACAGGGCTGGGGCCAACGTCCTGACTTTC. Translating gives CASSRDRAGANVLTF.

This clonotype has only a few counts. This sequence joins TRBV28 and TRBJ2-1; 13 nucleotides match TRBD2. V shed 6 bases and J 10 bases; nucleotides not matched to a gene: 6. Germline values: CDR1 MDHEN, CDR2 SYDVKM. The CDR3 extends over 14 amino acids. The chain's CDR3 is CASRTSGGAREQFF. The CDR3 nucleotides read TGTGCCAGCAGAACTAGCGGGGGGGCAAGGGAGCAGTTCTTC.

This clonotype was recorded many times. V is TRBV7-9 and J is TRBJ1-1, with unresolved D. Germline values: CDR1 SEHNR, CDR2 FQNEAQ (reference sequence). V lost 4 bases and J lost 5, with 20 bases in between. The CDR3 length is 16 residues. The CDR3 sequence is CASSSLSASQQTEAFF. The CDR3 nucleotides are TGTGCCAGCAGCTCACTCTCGGCCAGCCAACAAACTGAAGCTTTCTTT.

This clonotype was observed many times. The V call is TRBV7-8, the J call TRBJ2-3; D unresolved. This CDR3 has 15 residues. V was pared by 2 bases and J by 0 bases, with 9 bases between. Per the germline V gene, CDR1 is SGHVS and CDR2 is FQNEAQ. The CDR3 region is CASSLSGDSTDTQYF. The CDR3 DNA follows: TGTGCCAGCAGCTTATCGGGCGACAGCACAGATACGCAGTATTTT.

Many counts were recorded for this clonotype. CDR3 nucleotide sequence: TGTGCCAGCAGCCAAGCGGGTAAGCCGTTTTTT. It encodes CASSQAGKPFF. The V and J genes are TRBV3-1 and TRBJ1-4; D not certain. Germline V lookup: CDR1 LGHDT, CDR2 YNNKEL (reference sequence). The CDR3 is made up of 11 amino acids. V was cut by 1 base and J by 16 bases, with 10 bases left in between.

The chain has TRBV2 and TRBJ2-5, with D perhaps TRBD2 (6 bases). This CDR3 is 16 amino acids long. V was clipped by 1 base and J by 7 bases, with 19 bases between them. Per the germline V gene, CDR1 is SNHLY and CDR2 is FYNNEI. CDR3 DNA sequence: TGTGCCAGCAGTGAAGGATTAGCGGTTGGTCTTGTGACCCAGTACTTC. Its translation is CASSEGLAVGLVTQYF.

Ten or more counts support this clonotype. The rearrangement joins TRBV2 to TRBJ2-6; possible D gene TRBD2, 5 bases. The length of the CDR3 is 15 residues. The V gene's germline CDR1 is SNHLY and CDR2 FYNNEI. Trimming removed 4 bases from V and 0 bases from J, with 7 bases in between. The CDR3 DNA sequence: TGTGCCAGCAGTGCAGGAGGCTCTGGGGCCAACGTCCTGACTTTC. Its protein is CASSAGGSGANVLTF.

The sample holds a few counts of this clonotype. The chain is built from TRBV12-3 or TRBV12-4 and TRBJ1-1; TRBD1 might be the D (6 bases). Trimming took off 5 bases at V and 1 base at J, with 17 bases between the two ends. The CDR3 runs to 16 residues. The CDR3 DNA is TGTGCCAGCAGTCCCCACCCGGGGGCGGGGAACACTGAAGCTTTCTTT. Its protein product is CASSPHPGAGNTEAFF.

There are a few counts of this clonotype. The chain is built from TRBV4-3 and TRBJ2-1; 8 bases agree with TRBD1. Germline assignment: CDR1 LGHNA and CDR2 YSLEER. CDR3 length equals 13 residues. With V trimmed by 4 bases and J by 8 bases, 4 bases remained unmatched. The CDR3 bases are TGCGCCAGCAGCCGGACAGGGCTATATGAGCAGTTCTTC. It codes for CASSRTGLYEQFF.

This clonotype has at least ten counts. The J gene is TRBJ1-2, the V gene TRBV6-2 or TRBV6-3; TRBD1 is a possible D gene (6 bases). CDR3 length equals 13 residues. Trimming removed 4 bases at V and 8 bases at J, with 14 bases between. Germline lookup yields CDR1 MNHEY and CDR2 SVGEGT. This chain's CDR3 is CASSSGTGNGYTF. CDR3 sequence (DNA): TGTGCCAGCAGTTCCGGAACAGGGAACGGCTACACCTTC.

The chain is built from TRBV4-3 and TRBJ1-1, with D perhaps TRBD1 (6 bases). CDR1 and CDR2 (germline): LGHNA, YSLEER. The V end was cut by 1 base, the J end by 3 bases, with 9 bases between. CDR3 size: 14 residues. CDR3 sequence reads: CASSQVQGHTEAFF. In DNA, the CDR3 is TGCGCCAGCAGCCAAGTCCAGGGGCACACTGAAGCTTTCTTT.

The chain has TRBV20-1 and TRBJ2-5; D perhaps matches TRBD2 (6 bases). The CDR3 is made up of 13 amino acids. Germline loops: CDR1 DFQATT, CDR2 SNEGSKA (reference sequence). Trimming cost V 3 bases and J 3 bases, with 11 bases left between them. The CDR3 loop is CSASGGTEETQYF. CDR3 DNA sequence: TGCAGTGCTAGTGGCGGGACGGAAGAGACCCAGTACTTC.

This clonotype was seen more than once but under ten times. This chain joins TRBV7-2 and TRBJ1-5, with a tentative D call TRBD1 (6 bases). V lost 2 bases, J lost 2 bases, and 10 bases lay in between. The CDR3 extends over 15 amino acids. Germline V gives CDR1 SGHTA, CDR2 FQGNSA. The CDR3 DNA is TGTGCCAGCAGCTTATCAGGGGACGGCAATCAGCCCCAGCATTTT. Amino acid sequence: CASSLSGDGNQPQHF.

This clonotype was seen at least ten times. V gene TRBV6-6 combines with J gene TRBJ1-6; 7 positions match TRBD1. V dropped 1 base and J dropped 7; count of bases not matched to a gene: 7. Germline CDR1 and CDR2: MNHNY and SVGAGI (reference sequence). The CDR3 length is 16 residues. The CDR3 bases are TGTGCCAGCAGTTACTTTATCGGGACAGACAATTCACCCCTCCACTTT. Its protein product is CASSYFIGTDNSPLHF.

This clonotype came up many times. The genes are TRBV7-9 and TRBJ2-7; D is uncertain. The CDR3 spans 14 residues. V dropped 1 base and J dropped 3 bases, with 10 bases sitting between them. Germline loops: CDR1 SEHNR, CDR2 FQNEAQ (reference sequence). The CDR3 protein is CASSLVGGGYEQYF. The CDR3 DNA reads as TGTGCCAGCAGCTTAGTCGGCGGCGGCTACGAGCAGTACTTC.

This clonotype has more than one count but fewer than ten. V is TRBV2 and J is TRBJ2-3; D gene uncertain. The V end was cut by 2 bases, the J end by 0 bases, with 12 bases between. Germline values: CDR1 SNHLY, CDR2 FYNNEI. This CDR3 is 16 amino acids long. The CDR3 spells CASSESSISSTDTQYF. DNA of the CDR3: TGTGCCAGCAGTGAATCGTCCATATCGAGCACAGATACGCAGTATTTT.

This clonotype has ten or more counts. V usage is TRBV28 and J usage is TRBJ1-5; D is uncertain. The germline V gene has CDR1 MDHEN and CDR2 SYDVKM. The CDR3 has 15 residues. The germline V and J ends were trimmed by 4 bases and 2 bases, with 12 bases remaining between them. DNA for the CDR3: TGTGCCAGCAGTTCCCAGAGGTGGGGCAATCAGCCCCAGCATTTT. Residues: CASSSQRWGNQPQHF.

Many counts were recorded for this clonotype. This chain joins TRBV20-1 and TRBJ1-5; 9 bases align to TRBD1. Looked up from germline, CDR1 is DFQATT and CDR2 is SNEGSKA (reference sequence). The trim removed 6 bases at V and 4 bases at J, leaving 4 bases unmatched. The CDR3 length is 13 residues. CDR3 amino acids: CSARTGANQPQHF. The CDR3 DNA is TGCAGTGCGCGGACAGGGGCAAATCAGCCCCAGCATTTT.

In this sample, this clonotype turned up a few times. The chain joins TRBV4-3 to TRBJ2-7; possible D gene TRBD2, 6 bases. The CDR3 length is 13 residues. The germline gives CDR1 LGHNA, CDR2 YSLEER. V was trimmed by 2 bases and J by 7 bases, leaving 12 bases between them. The CDR3 loop reads CASSQRRGGEQYF. The CDR3 DNA sequence: TGCGCCAGCAGCCAAAGGCGGGGAGGAGAGCAGTACTTC.

Only a few counts were recorded for this clonotype. The chain has TRBV3-1 and TRBJ2-5; TRBD1 matches 7 bases. This CDR3 region has 13 residues. Germline-derived CDR1 and CDR2 are LGHDT and YNNKEL (reference sequence). Trimming at V came to 5 bases and at J to 2 bases, leaving 2 bases not matched to a gene. Here the CDR3 reads CASSSGGQETQYF. The CDR3, as DNA: TGTGCCAGCAGCTCAGGGGGACAAGAGACCCAGTACTTC.

The chain is built from TRBV9 and TRBJ1-6; 10 bases map to TRBD1. This CDR3 has 15 amino acids. The V and J ends lost 0 bases and 6 bases, in that order; junction bases with no gene match: 0. The V gene's germline CDR1 is SGDLS and CDR2 YYNGEE. CDR3 DNA sequence: TGTGCCAGCAGCGTAGGACAGGGGGCTAATTCACCCCTCCACTTT. Its protein product is CASSVGQGANSPLHF.

This clonotype was seen many times. The J gene is TRBJ2-3, the V gene TRBV5-1; D not certain. The CDR3 spans 11 residues. Per germline, CDR1 SGHRS and CDR2 YFSETQ. Between the trimmed V and J ends, which lost 7 bases and 3 bases, there was a span of 6 bases. For the CDR3, the DNA is TGCGCCAGCCGAGGTACAGATACGCAGTATTTT. Encoded protein: CASRGTDTQYF.

This clonotype has at least ten counts. The chain has TRBV11-1 and TRBJ2-7; D gene ambiguous. Trimming removed 5 bases at V and 2 bases at J, with 7 bases between. Germline lookup yields CDR1 SGHAT and CDR2 FQDESV (reference sequence). The CDR3 length is 12 residues. The CDR3 reads CASSTLTYEQYF. The DNA of the CDR3 is TGTGCCAGCAGCACCTTGACCTACGAGCAGTACTTC.

This clonotype has more than one count but fewer than ten. This chain connects TRBV18 to TRBJ1-1; D remains ambiguous. Trimming cost V 3 bases and J 0 bases, with 11 bases left between them. The CDR3 consists of 15 residues. The germline V gene encodes CDR1 KGHSH and CDR2 LQKENI. CDR3 coding DNA: TGTGCCAGCTCACCTGTGGCAGGCATGAACACTGAAGCTTTCTTT. Translation gives CASSPVAGMNTEAFF.

This clonotype was found many times. The chain is built from TRBV7-2 and TRBJ1-6; 7 bases line up with TRBD1. The CDR3 is 15 amino acids. The V gene's germline CDR1 is SGHTA and CDR2 FQGNSA. Unmatched junction bases numbered 3, after V lost 5 bases and J lost 2 bases. This CDR3 reads CASSHRGTYNSPLHF. The CDR3 bases are TGTGCCAGCAGCCACAGGGGCACCTATAATTCACCCCTCCACTTT.